The sequence of this T cell receptor beta chain was determined in a study of T cells in localized non-small cell lung cancer. In the case of this clone: Antigen unknown.

Regarding the study as a whole: Tumor trailed uninvolved adjacent lung in T cell clonality, which peaked there. Higher T cell density in the blood was associated with longer overall survival, whereas higher adjacent-lung clonality associated with shorter survival.

Some clones are missing from TCRdb's copy, which holds only in-frame ones; the method was immunoSEQ multiplex PCR. The sample shows about 77,000 clones, 88% of them seen only once. Germline values: CDR1 MNHNY, CDR2 SVGAGI (reference sequence). The trim removed 6 bases at V and 1 base at J, leaving 9 bases unmatched. This CDR3 comprises 15 residues. Sequencing was performed on peripheral blood, taken before any cancer treatment. The chain couples TRBV6-6 to TRBJ2-7, with 7 bases that match TRBD2. The TCR sequence derives from a woman aged 40-70 years with stage I squamous cell lung carcinoma. CDR3 nucleotide sequence: TGTGCCAGCAGACCCATCGCAGCGGGGTCCTACGAGCAGTACTTC. Amino acid sequence: CASRPIAAGSYEQYF.